What follows are 9 T cell receptor beta chains derived from one specimen sequenced in a study of OX40 agonist ivuxolimab in advanced cancers. TCRdb's copy holds only in-frame clones and misses some; the assay was immunoSEQ multiplex PCR. Among approximately 60,000 clones listed, less than 90% were seen once. Source: CD4+ or CD8+ T cells sorted from blood, taken in a trial of the OX40 agonist ivuxolimab. The receptors were gathered from an adult with an advanced solid tumor such as melanoma, head and neck, liver or kidney cancer.

V usage is TRBV7-9 and J usage is TRBJ1-6; unclear D gene. From germline, CDR1 is SEHNR and CDR2 FQNEAQ (reference sequence). This CDR3 comprises 14 residues. Trimming cost V 5 bases and J 5 bases, with 10 bases left between them. DNA of the CDR3: TGTGCCAGCAGCCTTGACGGTCATAATTCACCCCTCCACTTT. Translated: CASSLDGHNSPLHF.

The V call is TRBV4-3, the J call TRBJ2-7, with D possibly matching TRBD2 (6 bases). The germline gives CDR1 LGHNA, CDR2 YSLEER. This CDR3 has 16 amino acids. The V gene lost 1 base and the J gene lost 2 bases, with 15 bases spanning the gap. DNA for the CDR3: TGCGCCAGCAGCCAAGGGGTGGCAGGGAGGACCTACGAGCAGTACTTC. Amino acids: CASSQGVAGRTYEQYF.

The chain employs TRBV29-1 and TRBJ2-3; no definite D call. The V gene lost 7 bases and the J gene lost 1 base, with 15 bases spanning the gap. This CDR3 spans 14 amino acids. Germline V CDR1 and CDR2: SQVTM, ANQGSEA. CDR3 in DNA: TGCAGCGCCGTAAGGACGCCCCGCACAGATACGCAGTATTTT. Translation gives CSAVRTPRTDTQYF.

V and J are TRBV11-3 and TRBJ2-1, with 7 bases aligning to TRBD2. Germline V gene sequence: CDR1 SGHNT, CDR2 YENEEA. The CDR3 is made up of 15 amino acids. Losses at the gene ends were 1 base for V and 5 bases for J; bases not matched to a gene: 5. In DNA, the CDR3 is TGTGCCAGCAGCTTAGTTGGCCGGGGGGACAATGAGCAGTTCTTC. Translation gives CASSLVGRGDNEQFF.

The J gene is TRBJ2-1, the V gene TRBV6-1, with D hard to call. The CDR3 length is 15 residues. V dropped 6 bases and J dropped 4 bases, with 16 bases sitting between them. The V gene's germline CDR1 is MNHNS and CDR2 SASEGT. CDR3 sequence reads: CASRTDGGDYNEQFF. For the CDR3, the DNA is TGTGCCAGCAGGACGGACGGTGGAGATTACAATGAGCAGTTCTTC.

The chain uses TRBV6-1 and TRBJ2-7, with TRBD1 identical over 12 bases. The CDR3 is made up of 16 amino acids. The germline gives CDR1 MNHNS, CDR2 SASEGT. Trimming took 4 bases from V and 6 from J; bases not matched to a gene: 10. The CDR3 here is CASSVIPGQGAGEQYF. CDR3 DNA: TGTGCCAGCAGTGTGATTCCGGGACAGGGGGCGGGCGAGCAGTACTTC.

This chain links TRBV18 with TRBJ2-5; 7 positions match TRBD1. The trim removed 0 bases at V and 4 bases at J, leaving 8 bases unmatched. Germline V gene sequence: CDR1 KGHSH, CDR2 LQKENI. The CDR3 extends over 16 amino acids. The CDR3 DNA is TGTGCCAGCTCACCACCGAGTCAGGGGACAGCAGAGACCCAGTACTTC. Protein: CASSPPSQGTAETQYF. Complete variable domain (other parts from reference TRBV18 and TRBJ2-5): NAGVMQNPRHLVRRRGQEARLRCSPMKGHSHVYWYRQLPEEGLKFMVYLQKENIIDESGMPKERFSAEFPKEGPSILRIQQVVRGDSAAYFCASSPPSQGTAETQYFGPGTRLLVL.

This sequence joins TRBV4-3 and TRBJ2-5; TRBD2 agrees at 12 bases. From germline, CDR1 is LGHNA and CDR2 YSLEER. V gave up 0 bases and J gave up 0 bases; unmatched junction bases: 5. This CDR3 comprises 18 residues. CDR3 region: CASSQDLGTSGYQETQYF. The CDR3 DNA follows: TGCGCCAGCAGCCAAGATTTGGGGACTAGCGGGTACCAAGAGACCCAGTACTTC.

Here the CDR3 reads CASSFSRAGYTF. CDR3 nucleotide sequence: TGTGCCAGCAGCTTTTCCAGGGCGGGCTACACCTTC. The chain has TRBV5-6 and TRBJ1-2; D is perhaps TRBD1 (5 bases). Germline V gene data show CDR1 as SGHDT and CDR2 as YYEEEE. V was shortened by 2 bases and J by 8 bases, with 10 bases between the two germline ends. The CDR3 contains 12 residues.